A selection of T cell receptor beta chains follows, all from one sample in a study of T cells in Graves' hyperthyroidism and ophthalmopathy. TCRdb redid the calling of the multiplex PCR reads with MiXCR, one entry per CDR3 protein. The data contain some 200,000 distinct CDR3 sequences, 17% of them singletons. Sequencing used blood. The receptors stem from a man over 45 with Graves' hyperthyroidism. CDR3s include the opening cysteine and the closing phenylalanine or tryptophan. The order of the fields is D gene, J gene, V gene, clone size, CDR3 protein, CDR3 DNA. D genes are given only for firm matches. Rows may omit the clone size; those that give it use once, few, many or a size class.

TRBD1,TRBJ2-2,TRBV6-1,-,CATTGVYTGELFF,TGTGCCACGACAGGGGTATACACCGGGGAGCTGTTTTTT
-,TRBJ2-3,TRBV12-3/TRBV12-4,many,CASSSSQAQYF,TGTGCCAGCAGTTCATCCCAGGCGCAGTATTTT
-,TRBJ2-5,TRBV5-6,few,CASSNWENQETQYF,TGTGCCAGCAGCAATTGGGAGAACCAAGAGACCCAGTACTTC
TRBD2,TRBJ2-7,TRBV6-1,few,CASSSGLTIYEQYF,TGTGCCAGCAGTTCGGGACTAACGATTTACGAGCAGTACTTC
-,TRBJ1-2,TRBV30,once,CAWSVLHGYTF,TGTGCCTGGAGTGTACTTCATGGCTACACCTTC
-,TRBJ2-5,TRBV28,many,CASSLFSGNQETQYF,TGTGCCAGCAGTTTATTTTCAGGGAACCAAGAGACCCAGTACTTC
TRBD1,TRBJ1-6,TRBV20-1,-,CSARGGSGQGIDSPLHF,TGCAGTGCTAGAGGGGGGTCGGGACAGGGAATTGATTCACCCCTCCACTTT
-,TRBJ2-1,TRBV3-1,many,CASSHGTSPYNEQFF,TGTGCCAGCAGCCATGGGACATCCCCTTACAATGAGCAGTTCTTC
-,TRBJ1-1,TRBV20-1,few,CSAMSGQSGGGGTFF,TGCAGTGCTATGTCGGGGCAGAGTGGAGGTGGGGGGACTTTCTTT
-,TRBJ1-1,TRBV4-1,few,CASSIQVNTEAFF,TGCGCCAGCAGCATACAGGTGAACACTGAAGCTTTCTTT
-,TRBJ2-3,TRBV28,-,CASSPHEGKDTQYF,TGTGCCAGCAGCCCTCATGAGGGCAAAGATACGCAGTATTTT
-,TRBJ1-2,TRBV28,few,CASKVGGAFGYTF,TGTGCCAGCAAGGTTGGGGGCGCGTTTGGCTACACCTTC
-,TRBJ2-2,TRBV28,-,CASSLQQQNTGELFF,TGTGCCAGCAGTTTACAACAGCAGAACACCGGGGAGCTGTTTTTT
TRBD1,TRBJ1-6,TRBV10-3,many,CAIRRTGSSYNSPLHF,TGTGCCATCAGACGGACAGGGAGCTCCTATAATTCACCCCTCCACTTT
TRBD2,TRBJ2-2,TRBV10-3,-,CAISEEGASGNPNTGELFF,TGTGCCATCAGTGAAGAGGGGGCTAGCGGGAACCCGAACACCGGGGAGCTGTTTTTT
TRBD1,TRBJ1-3,TRBV7-2,many,CASSLGQGGGGNTIYF,TGTGCCAGCAGCTTGGGACAGGGCGGAGGTGGAAACACCATATATTTT
-,TRBJ2-3,TRBV2,many,CASSENEDTQYF,TGTGCCAGCAGTGAAAACGAGGATACGCAGTATTTT
-,TRBJ2-2,TRBV5-6,-,CASSLGFRQGGNTGELFF,TGTGCCAGCAGCCTAGGTTTTCGACAGGGAGGGAACACCGGGGAGCTGTTTTTT
-,TRBJ2-7,TRBV29-1,many,CSVVPAPGYNEQYF,TGCAGCGTTGTCCCTGCTCCGGGGTACAACGAGCAGTACTTC